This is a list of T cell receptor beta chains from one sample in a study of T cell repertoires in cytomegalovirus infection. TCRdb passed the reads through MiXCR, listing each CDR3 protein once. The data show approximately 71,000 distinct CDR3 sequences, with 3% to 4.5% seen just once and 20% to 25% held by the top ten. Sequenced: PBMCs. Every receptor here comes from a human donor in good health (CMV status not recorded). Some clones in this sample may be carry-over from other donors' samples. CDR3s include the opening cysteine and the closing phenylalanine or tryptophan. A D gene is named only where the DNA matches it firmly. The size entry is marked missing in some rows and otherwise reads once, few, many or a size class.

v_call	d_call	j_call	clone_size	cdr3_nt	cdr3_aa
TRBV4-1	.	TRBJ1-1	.	TGCGCCAGCAGCCAAGCCACGGTTGGGGTGGGGACTGAAGCTTTCTTT	CASSQATVGVGTEAFF
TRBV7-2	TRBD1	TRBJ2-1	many	TGTGCCAGCAGCTTAGTGACAGGGGGCTACAATGAGCAGTTCTTC	CASSLVTGGYNEQFF
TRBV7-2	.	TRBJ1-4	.	TGTGCCAGCAGCGCGGGGGGGGGGGATTATGAAAAACTGTTTTTT	CASSAGGGDYEKLFF
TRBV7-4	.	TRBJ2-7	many	TGTGCCAGCAGCTTATTGAGGCTAGAAGCCTACGAGCAGTACTTC	CASSLLRLEAYEQYF
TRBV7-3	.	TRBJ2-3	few	TGTGCCAGCAGTCAAAGACCCAGCAGGTACACAGATACGCAGTATTTT	CASSQRPSRYTDTQYF
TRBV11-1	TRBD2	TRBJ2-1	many	TGTGCCAGCAGCCCCCGGACTAGCTCCTACAATGAGCAGTTCTTC	CASSPRTSSYNEQFF
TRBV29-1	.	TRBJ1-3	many	TGCAGCGTTGAAGAGGGGGGAAACACCATATATTTT	CSVEEGGNTIYF
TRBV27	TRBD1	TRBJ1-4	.	TGTGACAGCAGAACAGGGGGGGAAAAACTGTTTTTT	CDSRTGGEKLFF
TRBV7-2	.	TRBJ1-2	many	TGTGCCAGCAGCTTAGAGAGGGCGGATGGCTACACCTTC	CASSLERADGYTF
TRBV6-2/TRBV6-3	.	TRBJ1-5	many	TGTGCCAGCAGTCCCGGACGGGCCAATCAGCCCCAGCATTTT	CASSPGRANQPQHF
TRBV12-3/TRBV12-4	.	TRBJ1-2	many	TGTGCCAGCAGAGTGGGTAACTATGGCTACACCTTC	CASRVGNYGYTF
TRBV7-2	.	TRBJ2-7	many	TGTGCCAGCAGCCCTGGGCTAGCCGGGATGGCCTACGAGCAGTACTTC	CASSPGLAGMAYEQYF
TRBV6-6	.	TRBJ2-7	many	TGTGCCAGCAGTTATGAAGGATCCTACGAGCAGTACTTC	CASSYEGSYEQYF
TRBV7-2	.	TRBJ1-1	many	TGTGCCAGCAGCTTAATTGGGGGGACTGAAGCTTTCTTT	CASSLIGGTEAFF
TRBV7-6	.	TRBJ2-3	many	TGTGCCAGCAGCCCCAGGCAGCTTAACACAGATACGCAGTATTTT	CASSPRQLNTDTQYF
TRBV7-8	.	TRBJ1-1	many	TGTGCCAGCAGCTTAACAGGGACGAACACTGAAGCTTTCTTT	CASSLTGTNTEAFF
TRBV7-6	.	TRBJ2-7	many	TGTGCCAGCTCCCGGGGAGAACCCTACGAGCAGTACTTC	CASSRGEPYEQYF
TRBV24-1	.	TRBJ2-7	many	TGTGCCACCGGAAGAGGGCCCCCGCGCGAGCAGTACTTC	CATGRGPPREQYF
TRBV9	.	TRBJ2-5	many	TGTGCCAGCAGCGTGGGGGGCACTCTGCAAGAGACCCAGTACTTC	CASSVGGTLQETQYF
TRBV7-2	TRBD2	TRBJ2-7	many	TGTGCCAGCAGCTTAGGCCCCCCCGGACTAGCGGCCCACTACGAGCAGTACTTC	CASSLGPPGLAAHYEQYF
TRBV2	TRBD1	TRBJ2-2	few	TGTGCCAGCAGTGGATGGGGGACAGTTGGCACCGGGGAGCTGTTTTTT	CASSGWGTVGTGELFF
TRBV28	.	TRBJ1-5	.	TGTGCCAGCAGCCCACTTGGCAATCAGCCCCAGCATTTT	CASSPLGNQPQHF
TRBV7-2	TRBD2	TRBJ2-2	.	TGTGCCAGCAGCTTATACCGGACTAGCGGGAGGAACACCGGGGAGCTGTTTTTT	CASSLYRTSGRNTGELFF
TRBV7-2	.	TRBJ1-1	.	TGTGCCAGCAGCTACTACCAGGGGCCGGGGGCTTTCTTT	CASSYYQGPGAFF